This section outlines one T cell receptor beta chain sequence together with its context. The antigen this receptor binds is unknown. Per-base qualities were not stored, and no clone one base away is much larger. The sample belongs to a study of blood T cell repertoires in COVID-19 (dated by TCRdb to 2018 to 2020). Study-level background: Samples from collaborators originated in the United States, Italy and Spain and spanned both the acute and convalescent phases of COVID-19. Subjects who had been exposed to COVID-19, were actively infected with it, or had recovered from it provided the deeply sampled blood TCRbeta repertoires that made up the dataset. HLA class I and class II types, where available, came from metadata supplied by the sample provider rather than from assay-based typing. The prospective study material was composed of cDNA or gDNA derived from T cells, B-cell-depleted T cells, or PBMCs. The repertoires were released in a freely available public database meant as a resource for research on the immune response to SARS-CoV-2. The samples were drawn from two sources: the first 160 participants of the ongoing ImmuneRACE study, and some 1,300 subjects contributed by 6 global collaborators. Nearly every sample came with metadata listing a de-identified subject ID, COVID-19 status, age in years and sex.

TCRbeta CDR3 regions were amplified from genomic DNA using the immunoSEQ Assay, a bias-controlled multiplex PCR. The paper's data handling went like this. Within the assay, amplification of reference gene primers was used to estimate how many nucleated cells each sample contained. To quantify the absolute abundance of each unique TCRbeta CDR3 rearrangement, sequence reads were collapsed and filtered. Productive Simpson clonality was computed per sample as the square root of Simpson's diversity index over productive rearrangements. TCRdb holds this immuneACCESS table with in-frame rearrangements only. Some clones are missing; in checked studies, unresolved V genes explain under half, and the rest has no known cause. The DNA was the basis for D and trimming; V, J and clone size are from that table. The sample contains some 120,000 clones, approximately 85% of them found a single time. Roughly 7.9% of the sample belongs to the ten largest clones.

Broad study findings and their caveats: How much clinical and demographic metadata was included differed by source and by participant, and the metadata was provided uncurated.

Whole blood was collected in K2EDTA tubes by collaborating institutions according to the institutions' own protocols. For TCRbeta analysis, collaborators shipped samples in one of three forms: frozen whole blood, isolated PBMCs, or DNA extracted from either of those sample types. Inclusive of the bounding cysteine and phenylalanine, the CDR3 is 19 residues long. Left in the record is the CDR3 DNA by itself, 57 bases read in frame from the first base. The germline V end is reduced by 3 bases and the J end by 2 bases; junction bases left unmatched: 8. Taken from the germline V gene (reference sequence), the CDR1 and CDR2 loops are SGHNT and YYREEE.

Sequencing was performed on peripheral blood. This sequence was found in a man between 65 and 85 years old with acute or convalescent COVID-19. The chain is made from TRBV5-4 and TRBJ2-6; 13 junctional bases match TRBD2. CDR3 reads: CASSSTGTSGVTGANVLTF. The sequence in DNA is TGTGCCAGCAGCTCCACCGGGACTAGCGGGGTTACTGGGGCCAACGTCCTGACTTTC.